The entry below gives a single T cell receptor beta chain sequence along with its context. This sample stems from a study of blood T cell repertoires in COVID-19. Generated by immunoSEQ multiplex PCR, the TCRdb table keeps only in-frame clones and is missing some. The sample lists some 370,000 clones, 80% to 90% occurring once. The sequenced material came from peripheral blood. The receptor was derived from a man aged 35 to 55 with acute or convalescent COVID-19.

CDR3 in amino acids: CASSSGTGTYEQYF. The CDR3 region has the DNA TGTGCCAGCAGTTCCGGGACAGGGACCTACGAGCAGTACTTC. V gene TRBV6-5 combines with J gene TRBJ2-7; 9 positions agree with TRBD1. This CDR3 contains 14 residues. Germline-derived CDR1 and CDR2 are MNHEY and SVGAGI. V trimming: 4 bases; J trimming: 2 bases; junction bases outside the gene matches: 3.